Below are 26 T cell receptor beta chains sequenced from a single sample in a study of shared clonotypes between healthy human individuals. CD45RO-negative, CCR7-selected cells formed the naive CD8 fraction, which excluded terminally differentiated effector memory CD45RA+ cells. Measured with immunoSEQ multiplex PCR; TCRdb has only the in-frame clones, and not every one. The sample has roughly 810,000 clones, just over 95% seen once. Sequencing used naive CD8+ T cells sorted from blood. Receptors originate from a man aged 25 to 40 in good health.

The chain is built from TRBV5-4 and TRBJ2-1, with TRBD1 matching over 7 bases. This CDR3 is 13 amino acids long. With V trimmed by 2 bases and J by 8 bases, 4 bases remained unmatched. CDR1 and CDR2 (germline): SGHNT, YYREEE (reference sequence). CDR3 residues: CASSFITGDEQFF. CDR3 sequence (DNA): TGTGCCAGCAGCTTCATTACAGGGGATGAGCAGTTCTTC.

The V and J genes are TRBV9 and TRBJ2-7; 8 nucleotides line up with TRBD1. Unmatched junction bases numbered 2, after V lost 3 bases and J lost 6 bases. This CDR3 has 12 amino acids. Germline CDR1 SGDLS, CDR2 YYNGEE. Here the CDR3 DNA reads TGTGCCAGCAGCGAGACAGGGGTCGAGCAGTACTTC. Translating gives CASSETGVEQYF.

This chain links TRBV5-6 with TRBJ2-2, with D possibly being TRBD1 (6 bases). The CDR3 runs 15 residues. The ends were cut back, 4 bases at V and 1 base at J, with 11 bases in the middle. The germline V gene encodes CDR1 SGHDT and CDR2 YYEEEE. CDR3 in DNA: TGTGCCAGCAGCGGGACGGACAGGAACACCGGGGAGCTGTTTTTT. This translates into CASSGTDRNTGELFF.

In the case of this clone: Other nucleotide sequences from this sample produce the same CDR3. The rearrangement links TRBV9 to TRBJ2-1; no clear D. Germline CDR1 is SGDLS and CDR2 is YYNGEE. The CDR3 loop spans 13 amino acids. Trimming took off 3 bases at V and 0 bases at J, with 4 bases between the two ends. CDR3 sequence: CASSGGSYNEQFF. CDR3 in DNA: TGTGCCAGCAGCGGGGGCTCCTACAATGAGCAGTTCTTC.

The gene calls are TRBV5-6 and TRBJ1-1, with D perhaps TRBD1 (5 bases). Deletions cut 0 bases from V and 6 bases from J, with 12 bases between. The CDR3 totals 14 residues. Germline assignment: CDR1 SGHDT and CDR2 YYEEEE. The CDR3 DNA reads as TGTGCCAGCAGCTTGGGAGTAGGGGAGCCTGAAGCTTTCTTT. It yields the protein CASSLGVGEPEAFF.

The gene calls are TRBV7-9 and TRBJ1-4; D unclear. V was pared by 5 bases and J by 7 bases, with 8 bases between. The germline V gene encodes CDR1 SEHNR and CDR2 FQNEAQ (reference sequence). This CDR3 is built from 12 residues. The CDR3 coding sequence is TGTGCCAGCAGCCTGGGGTCTGAAAAACTGTTTTTT. This translates into CASSLGSEKLFF.

The chain joins TRBV6-5 to TRBJ1-1; no clear D gene. Germline V gives CDR1 MNHEY, CDR2 SVGAGI. This CDR3 has 13 residues. The V gene lost 8 bases and the J gene lost 5 bases, with 15 bases spanning the gap. CDR3 residues: CASAVSGETEAFF. In nucleotides, the CDR3 is TGTGCCAGCGCTGTCAGTGGGGAGACTGAAGCTTTCTTT.

The gene calls are TRBV5-4 and TRBJ2-7; D may be TRBD1 (5 bases). Germline V gene sequence: CDR1 SGHNT, CDR2 YYREEE (reference sequence). Deletions cut 0 bases from V and 5 bases from J, with 9 bases between. This CDR3 is 13 amino acids long. CDR3 sequence: CASSLEGFHEQYF. CDR3 DNA: TGTGCCAGCAGCTTGGAGGGGTTCCACGAGCAGTACTTC. The full variable domain, its missing parts supplied by reference TRBV5-4 and TRBJ2-7, is ETGVTQSPTHLIKTRGQQVTLRCSSQSGHNTVSWYQQALGQGPQFIFQYYREEENGRGNFPPRFSGLQFPNYSSELNVNALELDDSALYLCASSLEGFHEQYFGPGTRLTVT.

The V gene is TRBV7-6, the J gene TRBJ2-3, with 7 positions matching TRBD1. The CDR3 runs 15 residues. The trim removed 1 base at V and 5 bases at J, leaving 6 bases unmatched. Germline CDR1 SGHVS, CDR2 FNYEAQ. This CDR3 is CASSLVLTGQDTQYF. The CDR3 DNA reads TGTGCCAGCAGCTTAGTGTTGACAGGGCAAGATACGCAGTATTTT.

The gene calls are TRBV5-1 and TRBJ2-3; D not certain. The CDR3 is 14 residues long. CDR1 is SGHRS and CDR2 is YFSETQ in the germline V gene. V gave up 4 bases and J gave up 2 bases, with 11 bases separating them. The CDR3 DNA reads as TGCGCCAGCAGCCCTATCGGGCCCACAGATACGCAGTATTTT. Translated, it gives CASSPIGPTDTQYF.

This rearrangement joins TRBV2 to TRBJ2-7, with D perhaps TRBD1 (6 bases). Trimming removed 10 bases from V and 4 bases from J, with 14 bases in between. CDR3 size: 12 residues. Germline V CDR1 and CDR2: SNHLY, FYNNEI. CDR3 nucleotide sequence: TGTGCCACCGTTGACAGGCGGTACGAGCAGTACTTC. Translating it yields CATVDRRYEQYF.

The chain joins TRBV10-2 to TRBJ2-7; D call uncertain. There are 12 residues in the CDR3. CDR1 WSHSY and CDR2 SAAADI come from the germline V gene. V lost 2 bases, J lost 3 bases, and 5 bases lay in between. CDR3 region: CASSEQHYEQYF. CDR3 in DNA: TGCGCCAGCAGTGAGCAGCACTACGAGCAGTACTTC.

The chain carries TRBV11-3 and TRBJ2-3; TRBD2 is a possible D gene (5 bases). The germline V gene has CDR1 SGHNT and CDR2 YENEEA. The CDR3 runs to 17 residues. Trimming left V 5 bases short and J 6 bases short, with 24 bases between. The CDR3 sequence: CASSNHQLGGFLDTQYF. As DNA, the CDR3 is TGTGCCAGCAGCAACCACCAACTAGGAGGCTTTTTGGATACGCAGTATTTT.

The chain recombines TRBV7-9 with TRBJ2-2; the D gene is possibly TRBD1 (5 bases). V was trimmed by 6 bases and J by 1 base, leaving 15 bases between them. Germline assignment: CDR1 SEHNR and CDR2 FQNEAQ (reference sequence). The CDR3 consists of 16 residues. The CDR3 coding sequence is TGTGCCAGCAGTTCCCCCAGACAGAGGAACACCGGGGAGCTGTTTTTT. Translation gives CASSSPRQRNTGELFF.

The chain has TRBV5-4 and TRBJ1-1, with D possibly TRBD1 on 5 matching bases. Between the trimmed V and J ends, which lost 3 bases and 5 bases, there was a span of 11 bases. CDR1 is SGHNT and CDR2 is YYREEE in the germline V gene (reference sequence). The CDR3 extends over 13 amino acids. The CDR3 coding sequence is TGTGCCAGCAGCTCTTGGGGGGATACTGAAGCTTTCTTT. Amino acid sequence: CASSSWGDTEAFF.

The chain combines TRBV7-9 with TRBJ2-1; 8 nucleotides line up with TRBD2. The CDR3 sequence is 15 residues long. The germline gives CDR1 SEHNR, CDR2 FQNEAQ (reference sequence). Trimming took 3 bases from V and 4 from J; bases not matched to a gene: 5. CDR3 in amino acids: CASSFASGPYNEQFF. In DNA form, the CDR3 reads TGTGCCAGCAGCTTTGCTAGCGGGCCATACAATGAGCAGTTCTTC.

The chain joins TRBV11-2 to TRBJ2-1, with 10 nucleotides matching TRBD2. Germline CDR1 SGHAT, CDR2 FQNNGV. Losses at the gene ends were 5 bases for V and 5 bases for J; bases not matched to a gene: 6. This CDR3 is built from 15 residues. CDR3 nucleotide sequence: TGTGCCAGCAGCCCTCCGGGACTAGCGCACAATGAGCAGTTCTTC. Protein sequence: CASSPPGLAHNEQFF.

Worth noting for this clone: The sample carries other DNA sequences with the same CDR3. The chain recombines TRBV20-1 with TRBJ2-5; D gene uncertain. Germline CDR1 and CDR2: DFQATT and SNEGSKA (reference sequence). The V end was cut by 3 bases, the J end by 5 bases, with 4 bases between. The CDR3 extends over 10 amino acids. The chain's CDR3 is CSASQETQYF. DNA for the CDR3: TGCAGTGCTAGTCAGGAGACCCAGTACTTC.

The chain couples TRBV15 to TRBJ1-4, with 9 bases lining up with TRBD1. The V segment lost 5 bases and the J segment 4 bases; nucleotides outside the gene matches: 5. Germline V CDR1 and CDR2: LNHNV, YYDKDF (reference sequence). The CDR3 is 15 amino acids. This CDR3 reads CATSLDRGFNEKLFF. The CDR3 bases are TGTGCCACCAGCCTGGACAGGGGATTTAATGAAAAACTGTTTTTT.

The genes are TRBV28 and TRBJ2-1; D is ambiguous. CDR1 and CDR2 from the germline V gene are MDHEN and SYDVKM. The CDR3 sequence is 13 residues long. The germline V and J ends were trimmed by 5 bases and 4 bases, with 9 bases remaining between them. CDR3 nucleotide sequence: TGTGCCAGCAGTGCCGAGGATTACAATGAGCAGTTCTTC. Translation gives CASSAEDYNEQFF.

The J gene is TRBJ2-7, the V gene TRBV7-9, with unresolved D. CDR1 is SEHNR and CDR2 is FQNEAQ in the germline V gene (reference sequence). V was shortened by 4 bases and J by 1 base, with 17 bases between the two germline ends. The CDR3 is made up of 16 amino acids. CDR3 loop: CASSSGPADPSYEQYF. As DNA, the CDR3 is TGTGCCAGCAGCTCCGGGCCGGCGGATCCTTCCTACGAGCAGTACTTC.

This sequence joins TRBV7-9 and TRBJ1-5; the D gene is possibly TRBD1 (5 bases). CDR1 and CDR2 from the germline V gene are SEHNR and FQNEAQ (reference sequence). The V end lost 5 bases, the J end lost 6 bases, and 26 bases lay between the germline ends. CDR3 size: 18 residues. The CDR3 is CASSLSEVGRVVGQPQHF. The CDR3 DNA is TGTGCCAGCAGCCTAAGCGAGGTGGGCAGGGTCGTAGGTCAGCCCCAGCATTTT.

The chain carries TRBV11-3 and TRBJ2-1, with 11 positions matching TRBD1. Germline CDR1 is SGHNT and CDR2 is YENEEA. V was pared by 2 bases and J by 7 bases, with 7 bases of the junction left unmatched. The length of the CDR3 is 16 residues. In nucleotides, the CDR3 is TGTGCCAGCAGCTTAATGGGACAGGGGGAGCGAAATGAGCAGTTCTTC. This sequence encodes CASSLMGQGERNEQFF.

The chain carries TRBV27 and TRBJ1-2; no definite D call. In germline, CDR1 is MNHEY, CDR2 SMNVEV (reference sequence). The V gene lost 5 bases and the J gene lost 1 base, with 17 bases spanning the gap. The CDR3 extends over 16 amino acids. CDR3: CASSPLWTHFNYGYTF. CDR3 in DNA: TGTGCCAGCAGTCCTTTGTGGACCCACTTTAACTATGGCTACACCTTC.

The chain has TRBV27 and TRBJ2-4; perhaps TRBD1 as D (5 bases). This CDR3 comprises 13 residues. Trimming left V 3 bases short and J 8 bases short, with 11 bases between. Looked up from germline, CDR1 is MNHEY and CDR2 is SMNVEV (reference sequence). This chain's CDR3 is CASSLLLGHIQYF. The CDR3 DNA reads as TGTGCCAGCAGTTTGCTCTTGGGGCACATTCAGTACTTC.

V gene TRBV4-1 combines with J gene TRBJ2-7, with 11 bases lining up with TRBD2. The CDR3 runs 18 residues. Germline V lookup: CDR1 MGHRA, CDR2 YSYEKL. Germline trimming cut 1 base from V and 0 bases from J; bases unmatched to any gene: 8. CDR3 sequence (DNA): TGCGCCAGCAGCCAAGTCCCACTAGCGGGAGATCTCTCCTACGAGCAGTACTTC. Translated, it gives CASSQVPLAGDLSYEQYF.